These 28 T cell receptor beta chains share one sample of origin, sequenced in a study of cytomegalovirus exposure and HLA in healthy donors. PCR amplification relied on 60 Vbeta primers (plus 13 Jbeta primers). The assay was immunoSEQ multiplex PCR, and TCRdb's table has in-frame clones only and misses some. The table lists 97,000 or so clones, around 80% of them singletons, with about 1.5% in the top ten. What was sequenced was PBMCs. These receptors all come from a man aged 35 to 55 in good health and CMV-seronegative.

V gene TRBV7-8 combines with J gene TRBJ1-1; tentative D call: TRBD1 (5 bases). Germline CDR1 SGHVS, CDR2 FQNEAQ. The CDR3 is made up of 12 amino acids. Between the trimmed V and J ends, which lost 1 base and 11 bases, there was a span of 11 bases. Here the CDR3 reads CASSLGGRGAFF. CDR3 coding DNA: TGTGCCAGCAGCTTAGGTGGCCGGGGGGCTTTCTTT.

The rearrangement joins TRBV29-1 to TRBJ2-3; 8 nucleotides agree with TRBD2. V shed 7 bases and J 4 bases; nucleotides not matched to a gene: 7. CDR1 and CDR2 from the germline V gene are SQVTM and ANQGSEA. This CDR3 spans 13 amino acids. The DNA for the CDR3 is TGCAGCGCCTACGGGGGGGCCGCAGATACGCAGTATTTT. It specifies CSAYGGAADTQYF.

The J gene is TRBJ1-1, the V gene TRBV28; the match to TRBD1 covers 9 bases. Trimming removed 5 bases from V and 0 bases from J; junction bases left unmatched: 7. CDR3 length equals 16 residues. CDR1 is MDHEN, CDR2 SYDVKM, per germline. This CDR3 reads CASSAGTGFMNTEAFF. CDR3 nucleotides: TGTGCCAGCAGTGCCGGGACAGGGTTCATGAACACTGAAGCTTTCTTT.

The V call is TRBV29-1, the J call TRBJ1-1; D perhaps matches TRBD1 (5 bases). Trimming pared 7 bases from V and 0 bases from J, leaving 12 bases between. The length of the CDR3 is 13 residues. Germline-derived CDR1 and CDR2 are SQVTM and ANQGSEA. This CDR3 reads CSAIGHLNTEAFF. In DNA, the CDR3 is TGCAGCGCCATCGGACATCTGAACACTGAAGCTTTCTTT. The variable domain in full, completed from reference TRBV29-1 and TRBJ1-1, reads SAVISQKPSRDICQRGTSLTIQCQVDSQVTMMFWYRQQPGQSLTLIATANQGSEATYESGFVIDKFPISRPNLTFSTLTVSNMSPEDSSIYLCSAIGHLNTEAFFGQGTRLTVV.

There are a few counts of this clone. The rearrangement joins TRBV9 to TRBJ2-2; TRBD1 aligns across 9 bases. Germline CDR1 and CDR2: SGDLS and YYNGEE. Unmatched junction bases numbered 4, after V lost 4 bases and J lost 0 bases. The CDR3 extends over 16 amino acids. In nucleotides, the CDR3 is TGTGCCAGCAGCCCCGGACAGGGGACGAACACCGGGGAGCTGTTTTTT. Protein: CASSPGQGTNTGELFF.

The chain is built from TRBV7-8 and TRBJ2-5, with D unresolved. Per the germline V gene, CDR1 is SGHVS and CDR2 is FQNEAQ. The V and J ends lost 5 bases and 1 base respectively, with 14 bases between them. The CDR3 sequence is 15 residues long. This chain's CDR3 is CASSPFQVSQETQYF. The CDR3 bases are TGTGCCAGCAGCCCTTTCCAGGTATCCCAAGAGACCCAGTACTTC.

CDR3: CASSLYSQTEAFF. As DNA, the CDR3 is TGTGCCAGCAGCTTGTACAGTCAGACTGAAGCTTTCTTT. The rearrangement joins TRBV7-9 to TRBJ1-1; no clear D. With 3 bases removed from V and 5 bases from J, the gap between germline ends came to 10 bases. This CDR3 region has 13 residues. CDR1 is SEHNR, CDR2 FQNEAQ, per germline (reference sequence).

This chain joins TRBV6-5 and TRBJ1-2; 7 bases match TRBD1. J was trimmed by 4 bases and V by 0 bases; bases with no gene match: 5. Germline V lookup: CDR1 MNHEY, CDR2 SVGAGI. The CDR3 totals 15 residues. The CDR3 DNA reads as TGTGCCAGCAGTTACTCGCAGGGGGACCCCTATGGCTACACCTTC. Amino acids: CASSYSQGDPYGYTF.

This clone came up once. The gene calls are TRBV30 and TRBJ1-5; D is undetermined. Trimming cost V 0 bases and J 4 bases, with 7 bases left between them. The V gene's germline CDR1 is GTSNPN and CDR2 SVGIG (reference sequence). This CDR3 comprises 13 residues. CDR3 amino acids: CAWSVGRNQPQHF. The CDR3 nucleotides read TGTGCCTGGAGTGTTGGCAGAAATCAGCCCCAGCATTTT.

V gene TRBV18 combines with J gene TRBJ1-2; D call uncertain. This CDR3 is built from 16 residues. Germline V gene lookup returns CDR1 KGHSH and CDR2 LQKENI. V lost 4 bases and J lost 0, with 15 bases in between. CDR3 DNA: TGTGCCAGCTCACAAGAGAAACTACCAGCTAACTATGGCTACACCTTC. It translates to CASSQEKLPANYGYTF.

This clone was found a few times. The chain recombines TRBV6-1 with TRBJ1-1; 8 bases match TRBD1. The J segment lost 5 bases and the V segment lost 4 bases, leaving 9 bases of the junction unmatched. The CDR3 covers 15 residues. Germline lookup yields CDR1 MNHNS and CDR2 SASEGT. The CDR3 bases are TGTGCCAGCAGTGCTATACAGGGGGTGGGTACTGAAGCTTTCTTT. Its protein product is CASSAIQGVGTEAFF.

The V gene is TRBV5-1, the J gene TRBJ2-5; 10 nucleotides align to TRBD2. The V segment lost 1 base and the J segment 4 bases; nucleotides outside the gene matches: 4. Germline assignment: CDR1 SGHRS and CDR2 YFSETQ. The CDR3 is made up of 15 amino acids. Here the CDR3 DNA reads TGCGCCAGCAGCTTGAGTAGCGGGGGGCCAGAGACCCAGTACTTC. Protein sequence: CASSLSSGGPETQYF.

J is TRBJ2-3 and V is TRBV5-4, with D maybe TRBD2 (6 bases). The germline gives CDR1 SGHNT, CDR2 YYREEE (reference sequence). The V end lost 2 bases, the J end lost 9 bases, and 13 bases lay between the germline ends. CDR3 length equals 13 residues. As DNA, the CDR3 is TGTGCCAGCAGCTTACCGGGAGAAAGGACGCAGTATTTT. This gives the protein CASSLPGERTQYF.

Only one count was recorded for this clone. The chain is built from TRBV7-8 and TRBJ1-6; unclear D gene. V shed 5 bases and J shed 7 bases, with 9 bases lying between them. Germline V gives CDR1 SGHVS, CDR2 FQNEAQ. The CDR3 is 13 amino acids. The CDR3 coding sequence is TGTGCCAGCAGCCCAGGCCCCAATTCACCCCTCCACTTT. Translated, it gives CASSPGPNSPLHF.

The CDR3 bases are TGTGCCAGCAGCCACATCAGGAGACAGGGAAAACGATTGGGCTACACCTTC. It is translated as CASSHIRRQGKRLGYTF. The chain carries TRBV11-2 and TRBJ1-2; the match to TRBD1 covers 7 bases. This CDR3 spans 17 amino acids. Per germline, CDR1 SGHAT and CDR2 FQNNGV. V lost 5 bases and J lost 8; bases outside the gene matches: 20.

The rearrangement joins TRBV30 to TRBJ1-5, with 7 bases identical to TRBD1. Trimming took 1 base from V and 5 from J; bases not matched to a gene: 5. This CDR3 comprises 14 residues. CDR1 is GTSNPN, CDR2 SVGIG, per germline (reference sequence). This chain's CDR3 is CAWSEGALDQPQHF. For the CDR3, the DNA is TGTGCCTGGAGTGAGGGGGCGCTGGATCAGCCCCAGCATTTT.

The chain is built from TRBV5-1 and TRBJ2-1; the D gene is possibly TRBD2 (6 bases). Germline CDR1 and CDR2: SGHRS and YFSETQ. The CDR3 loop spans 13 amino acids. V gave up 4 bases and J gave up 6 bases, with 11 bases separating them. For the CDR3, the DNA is TGCGCCAGCAGCAACCGGGACTTCAATGAGCAGTTCTTC. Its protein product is CASSNRDFNEQFF.

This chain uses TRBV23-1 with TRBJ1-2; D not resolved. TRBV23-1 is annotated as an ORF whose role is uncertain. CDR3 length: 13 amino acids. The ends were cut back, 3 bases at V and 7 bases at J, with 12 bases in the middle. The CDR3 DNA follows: TGCGCCAGCAGTCACCCACGGGCGGGTGGCTACACCTTC. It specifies CASSHPRAGGYTF.

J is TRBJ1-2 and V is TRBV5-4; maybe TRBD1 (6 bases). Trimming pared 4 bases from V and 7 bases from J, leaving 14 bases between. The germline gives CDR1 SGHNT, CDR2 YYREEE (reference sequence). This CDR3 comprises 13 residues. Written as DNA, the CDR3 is TGTGCCAGCAGCGAACAGGGTTTGTTTGGCTACACCTTC. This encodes CASSEQGLFGYTF.

The CDR3 DNA is TGTGCCAGCGCCGAGGGCAGGACCTACGAGCAGTACTTC. It is translated as CASAEGRTYEQYF. This chain uses TRBV6-5 with TRBJ2-7, with D possibly TRBD2 on 5 matching bases. CDR1 and CDR2 from the germline V gene are MNHEY and SVGAGI. CDR3 length equals 13 residues. Trimming cost V 8 bases and J 2 bases, with 13 bases left between them.

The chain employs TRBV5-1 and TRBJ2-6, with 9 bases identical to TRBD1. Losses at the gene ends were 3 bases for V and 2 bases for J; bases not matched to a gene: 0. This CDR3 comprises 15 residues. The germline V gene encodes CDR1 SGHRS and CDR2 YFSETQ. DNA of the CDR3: TGCGCCAGCAGCTGGGACAGGGCTGGGGCCAACGTCCTGACTTTC. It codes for CASSWDRAGANVLTF.

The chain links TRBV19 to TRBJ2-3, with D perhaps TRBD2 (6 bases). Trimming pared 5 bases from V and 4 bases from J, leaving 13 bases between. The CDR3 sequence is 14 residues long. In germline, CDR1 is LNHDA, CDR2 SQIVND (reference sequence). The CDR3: CASSARTTPDTQYF. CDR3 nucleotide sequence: TGTGCCAGTAGTGCCCGGACTACTCCAGATACGCAGTATTTT.

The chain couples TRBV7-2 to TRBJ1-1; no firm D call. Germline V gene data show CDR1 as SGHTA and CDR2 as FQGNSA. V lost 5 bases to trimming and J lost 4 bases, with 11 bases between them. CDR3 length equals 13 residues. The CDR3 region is CASSLKGSTEAFF. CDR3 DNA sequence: TGTGCCAGCAGCCTAAAAGGGAGCACTGAAGCTTTCTTT.

CDR3: CATSRDVTGAGYTF. DNA of the CDR3: TGTGCCACCAGCAGAGATGTAACGGGAGCGGGCTACACCTTC. This chain joins TRBV15 and TRBJ1-2, with D uncertain. From germline, CDR1 is LNHNV and CDR2 YYDKDF (reference sequence). V was trimmed by 0 bases and J by 8 bases, leaving 13 bases between them. The CDR3 spans 14 residues.

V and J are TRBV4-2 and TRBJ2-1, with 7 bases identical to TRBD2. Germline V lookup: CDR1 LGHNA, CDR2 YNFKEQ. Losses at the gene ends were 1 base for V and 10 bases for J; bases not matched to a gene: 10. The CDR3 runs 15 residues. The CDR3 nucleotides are TGTGCCAGCAGCCAAGGGGGAGGGGTCGGGTCGGAGCAGTTCTTC. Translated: CASSQGGGVGSEQFF.

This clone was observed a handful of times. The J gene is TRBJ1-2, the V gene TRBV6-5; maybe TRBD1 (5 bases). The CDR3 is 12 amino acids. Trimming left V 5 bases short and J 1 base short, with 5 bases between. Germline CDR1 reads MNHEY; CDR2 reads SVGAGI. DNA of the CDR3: TGTGCCAGCAGTCAGGGTAACTATGGCTACACCTTC. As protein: CASSQGNYGYTF.

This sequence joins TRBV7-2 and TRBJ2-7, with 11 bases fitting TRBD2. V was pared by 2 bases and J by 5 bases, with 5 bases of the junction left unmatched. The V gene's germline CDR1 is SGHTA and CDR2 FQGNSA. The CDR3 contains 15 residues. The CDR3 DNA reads TGTGCCAGCAGCTTAAGGGGGACTAGCGGCCACGAGCAGTACTTC. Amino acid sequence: CASSLRGTSGHEQYF.

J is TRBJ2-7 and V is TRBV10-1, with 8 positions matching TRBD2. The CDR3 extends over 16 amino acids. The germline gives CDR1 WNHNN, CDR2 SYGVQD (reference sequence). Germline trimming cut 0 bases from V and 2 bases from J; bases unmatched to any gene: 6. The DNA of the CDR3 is TGCGCCAGCAGTGAGTCGGGTAGCGGGGCACCCTACGAGCAGTACTTC. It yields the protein CASSESGSGAPYEQYF.